This TCR beta chain was found in a study of CD8+ T cells in alopecia areata. Overall study results and limits: Elevated clonality characterized lesional scalp relative to normal scalp, particularly in alopecia totalis/universalis.

With respect to this clone: The target antigen is unknown.

Extraction and reverse transcription of RNA yielded cDNA as the sequencing template. Data came from immunoSEQ multiplex PCR; TCRdb stores just in-frame clones and leaves some out. The sample has roughly 100,000 clones, less than 70% seen once. The sorting of PBMCs gave CD4+ and CD8+ T cells. The V and J ends lost 5 bases and 3 bases, in that order; junction bases with no gene match: 10. Germline V gene lookup returns CDR1 MGHDK and CDR2 SYGVNS. CDR3 length: 16 residues. The chain uses TRBV25-1 and TRBJ2-3; TRBD2 agrees at 8 bases. The clonotype was recovered from a human donor in good health. Sequenced input: CD4+ T cells sorted from blood. The CDR3 reads CASSPQRGGGTDTQYF. CDR3 nucleotide sequence: TGTGCCAGCAGTCCCCAGAGGGGCGGGGGGACAGATACGCAGTATTTT.